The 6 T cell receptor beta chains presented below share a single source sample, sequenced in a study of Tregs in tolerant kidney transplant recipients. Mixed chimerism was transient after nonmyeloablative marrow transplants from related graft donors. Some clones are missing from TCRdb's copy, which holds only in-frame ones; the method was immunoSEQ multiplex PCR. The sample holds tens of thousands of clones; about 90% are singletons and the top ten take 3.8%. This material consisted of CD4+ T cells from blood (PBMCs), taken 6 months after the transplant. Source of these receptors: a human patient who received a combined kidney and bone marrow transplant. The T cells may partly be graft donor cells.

The CDR3 sequence: CASSQAAWGSGYGYTF. CDR3 sequence (DNA): TGTGCCAGCAGCCAAGCGGCGTGGGGCTCTGGCTATGGCTACACCTTC. V is TRBV4-2 and J is TRBJ1-2, with D tentatively TRBD1 (5 bases). The germline CDR1 and CDR2 sequences are LGHNA and YNFKEQ. Trimming took 1 base from V and 4 from J, leaving 16 bases between them. The CDR3 has 16 amino acids.

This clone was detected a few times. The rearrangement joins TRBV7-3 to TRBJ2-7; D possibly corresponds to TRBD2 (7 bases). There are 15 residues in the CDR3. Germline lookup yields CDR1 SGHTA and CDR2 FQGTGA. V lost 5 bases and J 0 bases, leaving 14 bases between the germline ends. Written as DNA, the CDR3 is TGTGCCAGCAGCCCGGGGGGCCGGGGCTCCTACGAGCAGTACTTC. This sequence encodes CASSPGGRGSYEQYF.

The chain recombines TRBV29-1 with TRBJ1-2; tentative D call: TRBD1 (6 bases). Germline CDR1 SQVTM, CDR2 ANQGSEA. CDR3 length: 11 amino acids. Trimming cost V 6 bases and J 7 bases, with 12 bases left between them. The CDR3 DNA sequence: TGCAGCGTCCGCGGACAGCGTGGCTACACCTTC. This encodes CSVRGQRGYTF.

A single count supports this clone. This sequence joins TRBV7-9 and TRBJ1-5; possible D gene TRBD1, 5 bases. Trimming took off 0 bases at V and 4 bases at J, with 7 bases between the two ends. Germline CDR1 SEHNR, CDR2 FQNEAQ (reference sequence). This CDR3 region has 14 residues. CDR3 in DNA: TGTGCCAGCAGCTTAGCCGGGGGGAATCAGCCCCAGCATTTT. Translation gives CASSLAGGNQPQHF.

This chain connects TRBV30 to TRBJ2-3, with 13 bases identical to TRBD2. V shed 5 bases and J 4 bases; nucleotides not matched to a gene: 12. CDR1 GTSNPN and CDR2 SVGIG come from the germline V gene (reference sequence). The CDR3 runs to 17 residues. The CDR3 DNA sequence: TGTGCCTGGGGGTTAGGACTAGCGGGAGATGGGGCAGATACGCAGTATTTT. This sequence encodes CAWGLGLAGDGADTQYF.

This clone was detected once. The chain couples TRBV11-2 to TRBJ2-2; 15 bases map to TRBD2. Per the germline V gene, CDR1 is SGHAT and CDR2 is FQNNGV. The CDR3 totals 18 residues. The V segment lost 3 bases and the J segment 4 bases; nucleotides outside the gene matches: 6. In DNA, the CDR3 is TGTGCCAGCAGCTTTGGGACTAGCGGGAGGAGGCGCACCGGGGAGCTGTTTTTT. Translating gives CASSFGTSGRRRTGELFF.